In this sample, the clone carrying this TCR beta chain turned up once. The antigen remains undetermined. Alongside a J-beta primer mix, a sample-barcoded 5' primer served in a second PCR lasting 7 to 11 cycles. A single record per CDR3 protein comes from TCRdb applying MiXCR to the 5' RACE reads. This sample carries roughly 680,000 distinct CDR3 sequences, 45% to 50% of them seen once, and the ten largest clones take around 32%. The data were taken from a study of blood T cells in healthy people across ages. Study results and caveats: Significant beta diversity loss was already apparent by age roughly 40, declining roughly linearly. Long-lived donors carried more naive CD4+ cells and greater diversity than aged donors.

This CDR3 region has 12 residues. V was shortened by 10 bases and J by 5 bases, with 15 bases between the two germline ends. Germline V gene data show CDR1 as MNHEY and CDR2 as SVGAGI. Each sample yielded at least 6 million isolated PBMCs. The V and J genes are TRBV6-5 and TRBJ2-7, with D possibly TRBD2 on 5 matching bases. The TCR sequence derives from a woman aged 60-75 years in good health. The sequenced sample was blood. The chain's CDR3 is CATRDTLDEQYF. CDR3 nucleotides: TGTGCCACTCGGGATACTCTCGACGAGCAGTACTTC.